In its sample, the clone carrying this T cell receptor (beta chain) was seen many times. The sample is drawn from a study of T cell repertoires in cytomegalovirus infection. For the study at large: From public TCR beta signatures came an indication of both CMV infection and matching HLA type.

TCRdb fed the reads into MiXCR, producing one record per CDR3 protein. The table has 150,000 to 200,000 distinct CDR3 sequences, roughly a fifth seen once. The CDR3 is 18 amino acids. In germline, CDR1 is SGHVS, CDR2 FQNEAQ. V lost 5 bases and J lost 1; bases outside the gene matches: 13. The chain has TRBV7-8 and TRBJ1-5, with 8 bases aligning to TRBD1. Specimen: PBMCs. The TCR originated in a human donor in good health (CMV status not recorded). Some clones in this sample may be carry-over from other donors' samples. The CDR3 DNA sequence: TGTGCCAGCAGCCCCCGCCTCGGCAGGGGGCAGAGCAATCAGCCCCAGCATTTT. Translated, it gives CASSPRLGRGQSNQPQHF.